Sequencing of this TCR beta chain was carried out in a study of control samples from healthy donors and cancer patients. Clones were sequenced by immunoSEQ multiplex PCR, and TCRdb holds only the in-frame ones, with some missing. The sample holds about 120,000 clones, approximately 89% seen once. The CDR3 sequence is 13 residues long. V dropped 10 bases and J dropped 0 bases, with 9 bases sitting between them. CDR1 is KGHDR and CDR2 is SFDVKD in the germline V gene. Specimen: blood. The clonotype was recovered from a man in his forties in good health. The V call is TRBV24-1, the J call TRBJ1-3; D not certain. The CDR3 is CATEDISGNTIYF. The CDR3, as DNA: TGTGCCACAGAAGATATCTCTGGAAACACCATATATTTT.